Sequencing of this T cell receptor beta chain was carried out in a study of blood T cell repertoires in COVID-19. Study as a whole: The United States, Italy and Spain supplied acute and convalescent COVID-19 samples. The analysed material was cDNA or gDNA that came from T cells, B-cell-depleted T cells, or PBMCs.

Here immunoSEQ multiplex PCR was the method, and the copy in TCRdb shows in-frame clones only, minus some. The sample comprises some 370,000 clones, approximately 88% of which are singletons, and roughly 1.2% rests with the top ten. The CDR3 runs to 16 residues. CDR1 is MNHEY, CDR2 SVGAGI, per germline. V was clipped by 0 bases and J by 4 bases; unmatched bases: 8. This TCR derives from a man aged 40-49 years with acute or convalescent COVID-19. The sequencing sample was made of peripheral blood. The V gene is TRBV6-5, the J gene TRBJ2-5; 7 bases agree with TRBD1. CDR3 DNA: TGTGCCAGCAGTTACTCAGGCAGGGGGTTAGGAGAGACCCAGTACTTC. It encodes CASSYSGRGLGETQYF.